Following are 10 T cell receptor beta chains from one sample sequenced in a study of shared clonotypes between healthy human individuals. The data were produced by immunoSEQ multiplex PCR, yet TCRdb's version contains in-frame clones alone and is incomplete. Of around 720,000 clones in the sample, around four fifths were seen once. The sequencing input was memory CD4+ T cells sorted from blood. Subset indicated: CD45RA-negative fraction. These receptors originate from a woman aged 30 to 39 in good health.

The chain joins TRBV10-3 to TRBJ2-7; 7 nucleotides match TRBD1. V shed 10 bases and J 3 bases; nucleotides not matched to a gene: 12. CDR1 and CDR2 from the germline V gene are ENHRY and SYGVKD. This CDR3 has 14 amino acids. CDR3 sequence: CATSPGTANYEQYF. The CDR3 nucleotides read TGTGCCACCAGCCCCGGGACAGCAAACTACGAGCAGTACTTC.

V usage is TRBV27 and J usage is TRBJ2-7; maybe TRBD2 (6 bases). The CDR3 loop spans 14 amino acids. V lost 5 bases to trimming and J lost 4 bases, with 15 bases between them. CDR1 is MNHEY and CDR2 is SMNVEV in the germline V gene (reference sequence). Here the CDR3 reads CASSRQDGRYEQYF. The CDR3, as DNA: TGTGCCAGCAGTCGCCAGGACGGGAGATACGAGCAGTACTTC.

The sample holds a few counts of this clone. The chain recombines TRBV25-1 with TRBJ2-7, with 9 bases aligning to TRBD1. Germline V gives CDR1 MGHDK, CDR2 SYGVNS. The V gene end was trimmed by 7 bases and the J gene end by 5 bases; junction bases not matched to a gene: 9. The length of the CDR3 is 14 residues. The DNA for the CDR3 is TGTGCCAGCACTACAGGGGGCGCGGTCCACGAGCAGTACTTC. Its translation: CASTTGGAVHEQYF.

The J gene is TRBJ2-1, the V gene TRBV5-1; maybe TRBD1 (6 bases). Between the trimmed V and J ends, which lost 4 bases and 6 bases, there was a span of 20 bases. Germline lookup yields CDR1 SGHRS and CDR2 YFSETQ. CDR3 length equals 16 residues. The CDR3 loop is CASSPYHLRGGNEQFF. The DNA for the CDR3 is TGCGCCAGCAGCCCCTATCATCTCAGGGGCGGCAATGAGCAGTTCTTC.

There are a few counts of this clone. The chain links TRBV6-7 to TRBJ1-5; the D is unclear. TRBV6-7 is reported as an ORF; its role is uncertain. The CDR3 extends over 11 amino acids. V was cut by 8 bases and J by 4 bases, with 6 bases left in between. CDR3: CASFQNQPQHF. The DNA for the CDR3 is TGTGCCAGCTTCCAAAATCAGCCCCAGCATTTT.

CDR3 nucleotide sequence: TGTGCCAGCAGCTTGGGTGTATTTGTTGATACGCAGTATTTT. Translation: CASSLGVFVDTQYF. The chain recombines TRBV5-5 with TRBJ2-3; D is uncertain. This CDR3 spans 14 amino acids. Trimming left V 0 bases short and J 6 bases short, with 11 bases between. CDR1 SGHKS and CDR2 YYEKEE come from the germline V gene (reference sequence).

This chain connects TRBV4-2 to TRBJ2-5, with D unclear. V lost 3 bases and J 2 bases, leaving 10 bases between the germline ends. The CDR3 totals 14 residues. The germline gives CDR1 LGHNA, CDR2 YNFKEQ. The CDR3 protein is CASSQEPRQETQYF. As DNA, the CDR3 is TGTGCCAGCAGCCAGGAGCCCCGACAAGAGACCCAGTACTTC.

Points on this clone: This may come from a read error, since a much larger clone is one base off. The chain is built from TRBV7-9 and TRBJ2-7, with D possibly being TRBD1 (5 bases). Germline values: CDR1 SEHNR, CDR2 FQNEAQ (reference sequence). V lost 1 base and J lost 6, with 7 bases in between. The CDR3 consists of 12 residues. The DNA of the CDR3 is TGTGCCAGCAGCTTAGTAGGGGTCGAGCAGTACTTC. This translates into CASSLVGVEQYF.

The J gene is TRBJ2-1, the V gene TRBV15; D remains ambiguous. The ends were cut back, 1 base at V and 9 bases at J, with 16 bases in the middle. Germline V gene sequence: CDR1 LNHNV, CDR2 YYDKDF (reference sequence). This CDR3 has 15 residues. CDR3: CATSRGEPGLGEQFF. CDR3 nucleotides: TGTGCCACCAGCAGAGGAGAACCAGGTTTGGGTGAGCAGTTCTTC. Supplemented by reference TRBV15 and TRBJ2-1, the full variable domain reads DAMVIQNPRYQVTQFGKPVTLSCSQTLNHNVMYWYQQKSSQAPKLLFHYYDKDFNNEADTPDNFQSRRPNTSFCFLDIRSPGLGDTAMYLCATSRGEPGLGEQFFGPGTRLTVL.

The chain is built from TRBV7-3 and TRBJ2-2, with 16 bases matching TRBD2. Germline-derived CDR1 and CDR2 are SGHTA and FQGTGA. Losses at the gene ends were 4 bases for V and 0 bases for J; bases not matched to a gene: 5. This CDR3 spans 19 amino acids. The CDR3 sequence is CASSSPGLAGGSNTGELFF. DNA for the CDR3: TGTGCCAGCAGCTCTCCGGGACTAGCGGGAGGGTCGAACACCGGGGAGCTGTTTTTT.